The 27 T cell receptor beta chains in this list originate from one sample, sequenced in a study of OX40 agonist ivuxolimab in advanced cancers. Clones were sequenced by immunoSEQ multiplex PCR, and TCRdb holds only the in-frame ones, with some missing. The profile shows roughly 35,000 clones, about four fifths of them singletons. Specimen: CD4+ or CD8+ T cells sorted from blood, collected in a trial of the OX40 agonist ivuxolimab. Every receptor here comes from an adult with an advanced solid tumor such as melanoma, head and neck, liver or kidney cancer.

This clone has a single count. The rearrangement joins TRBV6-5 to TRBJ2-3, with unresolved D. The V gene's germline CDR1 is MNHEY and CDR2 SVGAGI. The CDR3 covers 14 residues. Trimming shortened V by 2 bases and J by 1 base, and 7 bases separated the two germline ends. The CDR3 DNA reads as TGTGCCAGCAGTTACGGTCCAGGCACAGATACGCAGTATTTT. Its protein is CASSYGPGTDTQYF.

The rearrangement links TRBV30 to TRBJ2-3; TRBD2 might be the D (6 bases). CDR3 size: 14 residues. Trimming left V 0 bases short and J 4 bases short, with 11 bases between. CDR1 is GTSNPN, CDR2 SVGIG, per germline (reference sequence). The CDR3 DNA follows: TGTGCCTGGAGTGTAGGCGGGGCCTCAGATACGCAGTATTTT. Its translation: CAWSVGGASDTQYF.

This rearrangement joins TRBV6-4 to TRBJ2-1; TRBD1 matches at 8 bases. J lost 11 bases, V lost 6 bases, and 12 bases had no gene match. The germline gives CDR1 MRHNA, CDR2 SNTAGT. This CDR3 contains 14 residues. DNA of the CDR3: TGTGCCAGCAGCCCCGACAGGGGCCCATTCAAGCAGTTCTTC. This codes for CASSPDRGPFKQFF.

The chain uses TRBV9 and TRBJ2-5, with D possibly TRBD2 on 6 matching bases. CDR3 length: 16 amino acids. Germline CDR1 and CDR2: SGDLS and YYNGEE. Trimming took 0 bases from V and 4 from J, leaving 16 bases between them. CDR3 region: CASSVGLAGLGETQYF. As DNA, the CDR3 is TGTGCCAGCAGCGTAGGACTGGCGGGGCTGGGAGAGACCCAGTACTTC.

This chain connects TRBV10-2 to TRBJ2-5; 9 bases line up with TRBD1. The trim removed 8 bases at V and 13 bases at J, leaving 8 bases unmatched. Looked up from germline, CDR1 is WSHSY and CDR2 is SAAADI. The CDR3 is 11 amino acids. The DNA for the CDR3 is TGCGCCAGCTCTTTCGGGGACAGGGCGTACTTC. Residues: CASSFGDRAYF.

The rearrangement links TRBV7-2 to TRBJ1-1; no firm D call. CDR1 and CDR2 (germline): SGHTA, FQGNSA. This CDR3 contains 13 residues. Deletions cut 5 bases from V and 1 base from J, with 8 bases between. The CDR3 nucleotides are TGTGCCAGCAGCGTTGACCGGAACACTGAAGCTTTCTTT. It encodes CASSVDRNTEAFF.

This chain connects TRBV5-1 to TRBJ2-5, with a weak D call TRBD2 (6 bases). Germline V lookup: CDR1 SGHRS, CDR2 YFSETQ. This CDR3 region has 14 residues. The V and J ends lost 6 bases and 5 bases respectively, with 17 bases between them. CDR3 sequence (DNA): TGCGCCAGCACTCCGGATAGTGGGGGGGAGACCCAGTACTTC. Translated: CASTPDSGGETQYF.

The rearrangement uses TRBV7-3 and TRBJ2-1; D is possibly TRBD2 (6 bases). The V gene lost 2 bases and the J gene lost 7 bases, with 15 bases spanning the gap. In germline, CDR1 is SGHTA, CDR2 FQGTGA. The CDR3 consists of 15 residues. CDR3 amino acids: CASSLGGMGSNEQFF. The CDR3 DNA follows: TGTGCCAGCAGCTTAGGCGGGATGGGGAGTAATGAGCAGTTCTTC.

This chain connects TRBV2 to TRBJ2-5; D not resolved. V lost 8 bases and J 5 bases, leaving 12 bases between the germline ends. The CDR3 is made up of 12 amino acids. Germline V gene sequence: CDR1 SNHLY, CDR2 FYNNEI. The CDR3 DNA follows: TGTGCCAGCGGCCAGAAAGGGGAGACCCAGTACTTC. It specifies CASGQKGETQYF.

The chain uses TRBV9 and TRBJ2-5, with D tentatively TRBD2 (5 bases). The CDR3 totals 16 residues. Trimming removed 0 bases from V and 2 bases from J, with 14 bases in between. Germline-derived CDR1 and CDR2 are SGDLS and YYNGEE. DNA for the CDR3: TGTGCCAGCAGCGTAGACCCGGTCGGGAATCAAGAGACCCAGTACTTC. As protein: CASSVDPVGNQETQYF.

The chain recombines TRBV4-1 with TRBJ1-5, with D hard to call. CDR3 length equals 15 residues. Germline-derived CDR1 and CDR2 are MGHRA and YSYEKL. The V gene lost 0 bases and the J gene lost 1 base, with 7 bases spanning the gap. CDR3 in amino acids: CASSQDSLSNQPQHF. The CDR3 nucleotides are TGCGCCAGCAGCCAAGATTCCCTAAGCAATCAGCCCCAGCATTTT.

The chain recombines TRBV5-1 with TRBJ2-3; D remains unclear. Trimming cost V 4 bases and J 1 base, with 10 bases left between them. Germline V gene data show CDR1 as SGHRS and CDR2 as YFSETQ. The CDR3 has 14 amino acids. The CDR3 DNA follows: TGCGCCAGCAGCCCGAACGCGCGCACAGATACGCAGTATTTT. Its protein is CASSPNARTDTQYF.

The V gene is TRBV4-1, the J gene TRBJ1-2; TRBD1 agrees at 7 bases. The germline V gene has CDR1 MGHRA and CDR2 YSYEKL. Unmatched junction bases numbered 14, after V lost 4 bases and J lost 6 bases. CDR3 length equals 16 residues. CDR3 sequence (DNA): TGCGCCAGCAGCCCCTTCTCCCTCAGCAGGGGGGATGGCTACACCTTC. Its translation: CASSPFSLSRGDGYTF.

This chain links TRBV7-2 with TRBJ1-1; the D is unclear. Trimming shortened V by 3 bases and J by 5 bases, and 10 bases separated the two germline ends. The CDR3 contains 13 residues. CDR1 and CDR2 from the germline V gene are SGHTA and FQGNSA. CDR3 sequence reads: CASSFAVRTEAFF. In nucleotides, the CDR3 is TGTGCCAGCAGCTTTGCCGTGAGGACTGAAGCTTTCTTT. Based on the CDR3 plus reference TRBV7-2 and TRBJ1-1, the full variable domain is GAGVSQSPSNKVTEKGKDVELRCDPISGHTALYWYRQSLGQGLEFLIYFQGNSAPDKSGLPSDRFSAERTGGSVSTLTIQRTQQEDSAVYLCASSFAVRTEAFFGQGTRLTVV.

This clone was seen only a few times. V usage is TRBV11-2 and J usage is TRBJ2-7, with 10 positions matching TRBD2. Trimming at V came to 3 bases and at J to 2 bases, leaving 13 bases not matched to a gene. The CDR3 has 18 residues. Germline V gives CDR1 SGHAT, CDR2 FQNNGV. The CDR3 is CASSFRDPAGGPTYEQYF. The CDR3 DNA reads as TGTGCCAGCAGCTTTCGAGATCCAGCGGGAGGGCCTACCTACGAGCAGTACTTC.

This clone was recorded a few times. The chain has TRBV19 and TRBJ2-7; 9 bases align to TRBD1. CDR1 and CDR2 (germline): LNHDA, SQIVND (reference sequence). The CDR3 contains 16 residues. The V segment lost 4 bases and the J segment 4 bases; nucleotides outside the gene matches: 11. This chain's CDR3 is CASSKQSGQGLYEQYF. The CDR3, as DNA: TGTGCCAGTAGTAAACAATCGGGACAGGGCCTTTACGAGCAGTACTTC.

V usage is TRBV7-2 and J usage is TRBJ2-4; D possibly corresponds to TRBD1 (5 bases). Germline V gives CDR1 SGHTA, CDR2 FQGNSA. Trimming took off 1 base at V and 1 base at J, with 5 bases between the two ends. The CDR3 length is 14 residues. CDR3 coding DNA: TGTGCCAGCAGCTTAGGGGGCGCCAAAAACATTCAGTACTTC. Encoded protein: CASSLGGAKNIQYF.

The V and J genes are TRBV6-6 and TRBJ2-5; 8 nucleotides align to TRBD1. This CDR3 has 16 amino acids. The germline CDR1 and CDR2 sequences are MNHNY and SVGAGI (reference sequence). The trim removed 0 bases at V and 2 bases at J, leaving 5 bases unmatched. Here the CDR3 DNA reads TGTGCCAGCAGTTACTCCGGGACAGGTTATCAAGAGACCCAGTACTTC. Its translation is CASSYSGTGYQETQYF.

The chain employs TRBV6-6 and TRBJ2-1; tentatively, D is TRBD1 or TRBD2 (5 bases each). Trimming shortened V by 7 bases and J by 8 bases, and 15 bases separated the two germline ends. This CDR3 spans 13 amino acids. In germline, CDR1 is MNHNY, CDR2 SVGAGI (reference sequence). The CDR3 nucleotides are TGTGCCAGCACCCCGGGGCCTGTCCATGAGCAGTTCTTC. The encoded protein is CASTPGPVHEQFF.

The chain has TRBV7-2 and TRBJ2-1, with 10 bases matching TRBD2. The CDR3 is 15 residues long. Trimming removed 7 bases from V and 6 bases from J; junction bases left unmatched: 9. Looked up from germline, CDR1 is SGHTA and CDR2 is FQGNSA. CDR3 region: CASTGSGRAGNEQFF. CDR3 sequence (DNA): TGTGCCAGCACTGGAAGCGGGAGGGCCGGCAATGAGCAGTTCTTC.

By share, this clone counts as medium-sized. V and J are TRBV6-1 and TRBJ1-1; the D is unclear. Germline V gives CDR1 MNHNS, CDR2 SASEGT. V lost 5 bases, J lost 8 bases, and 18 bases lay in between. CDR3 length equals 14 residues. CDR3 DNA sequence: TGTGCCAGCAGTAGAAGGGAGCAGATTGACGAAGCTTTCTTT. Protein: CASSRREQIDEAFF.

The chain couples TRBV27 to TRBJ2-3, with 12 bases lining up with TRBD2. The CDR3 spans 16 residues. Unmatched junction bases numbered 2, after V lost 0 bases and J lost 4 bases. Germline CDR1 and CDR2: MNHEY and SMNVEV (reference sequence). In DNA, the CDR3 is TGTGCCAGCAGTTTATCCCCTAGCGGGAGGGCAGATACGCAGTATTTT. Protein product: CASSLSPSGRADTQYF.

The V call is TRBV10-1, the J call TRBJ2-5, with TRBD2 identical over 8 bases. Germline assignment: CDR1 WNHNN and CDR2 SYGVQD (reference sequence). V was pared by 4 bases and J by 5 bases, with 6 bases of the junction left unmatched. The CDR3 is made up of 14 amino acids. CDR3 loop: CASSAGRAGETQYF. CDR3 sequence (DNA): TGCGCCAGCAGTGCCGGGAGGGCCGGGGAGACCCAGTACTTC.

The V call is TRBV29-1, the J call TRBJ1-1; D is uncertain. V lost 0 bases to trimming and J lost 10 bases, with 12 bases between them. Germline V lookup: CDR1 SQVTM, CDR2 ANQGSEA. This CDR3 spans 12 amino acids. CDR3 sequence (DNA): TGCAGCGTTGAAGATAAGGGCCTCGCAGCTTTCTTT. Translated, it gives CSVEDKGLAAFF.

V gene TRBV6-5 combines with J gene TRBJ1-2; tentative D call: TRBD1 (5 bases). This CDR3 has 16 amino acids. V was trimmed by 4 bases and J by 0 bases, leaving 15 bases between them. The germline V gene encodes CDR1 MNHEY and CDR2 SVGAGI. This CDR3 is CASSSPRDGANYGYTF. DNA of the CDR3: TGTGCCAGCAGTTCACCTCGGGACGGAGCTAACTATGGCTACACCTTC.

The V and J genes are TRBV5-1 and TRBJ2-7, with TRBD1 identical over 8 bases. This CDR3 has 15 amino acids. Germline V lookup: CDR1 SGHRS, CDR2 YFSETQ. V lost 4 bases to trimming and J lost 5 bases; unmatched junction nucleotides: 11. CDR3 in DNA: TGCGCCAGCAGCCCTAGTCCAGGGGGCCTGGACGAGCAGTACTTC. This gives the protein CASSPSPGGLDEQYF.

The V gene is TRBV7-2, the J gene TRBJ2-1; the D gene is possibly TRBD2 (5 bases). There are 14 residues in the CDR3. V lost 6 bases to trimming and J lost 6 bases, with 15 bases between them. Germline lookup yields CDR1 SGHTA and CDR2 FQGNSA. CDR3 in amino acids: CASSPRPDSNEQFF. The CDR3 DNA follows: TGTGCCAGCAGTCCAAGACCGGACTCCAATGAGCAGTTCTTC. Full variable domain (missing parts from reference TRBV7-2 and TRBJ2-1): GAGVSQSPSNKVTEKGKDVELRCDPISGHTALYWYRQSLGQGLEFLIYFQGNSAPDKSGLPSDRFSAERTGGSVSTLTIQRTQQEDSAVYLCASSPRPDSNEQFFGPGTRLTVL.